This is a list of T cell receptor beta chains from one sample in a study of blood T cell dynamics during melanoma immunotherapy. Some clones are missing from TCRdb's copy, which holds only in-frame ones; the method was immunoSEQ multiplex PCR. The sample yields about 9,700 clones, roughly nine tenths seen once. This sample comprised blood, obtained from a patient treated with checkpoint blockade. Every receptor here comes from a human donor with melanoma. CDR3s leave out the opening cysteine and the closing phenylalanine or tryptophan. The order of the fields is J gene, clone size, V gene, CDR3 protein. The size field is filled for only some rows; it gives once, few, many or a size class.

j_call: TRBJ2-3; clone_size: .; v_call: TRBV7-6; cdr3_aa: ASSLETRGDAQY
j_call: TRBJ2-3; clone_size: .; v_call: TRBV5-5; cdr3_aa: ASSLVHNTDTQY
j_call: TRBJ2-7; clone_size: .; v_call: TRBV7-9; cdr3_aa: ASSLELDRGRVYEQY
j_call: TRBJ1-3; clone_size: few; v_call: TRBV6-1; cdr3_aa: ASSHHSGNTIY
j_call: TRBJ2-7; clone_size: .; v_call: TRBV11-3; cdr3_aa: ASSLYAHYEQY
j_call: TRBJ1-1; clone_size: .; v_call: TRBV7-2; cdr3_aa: ASSLVGTGIVDTEAF
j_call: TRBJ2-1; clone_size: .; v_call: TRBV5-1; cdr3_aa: ASSLAAGVGWNEQF
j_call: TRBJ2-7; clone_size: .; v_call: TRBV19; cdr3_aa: ASKQSGLYEQY
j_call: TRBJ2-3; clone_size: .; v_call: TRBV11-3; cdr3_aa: ASSRTGGTDTQY
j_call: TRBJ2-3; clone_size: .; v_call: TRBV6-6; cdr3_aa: ASRYSTDTQY
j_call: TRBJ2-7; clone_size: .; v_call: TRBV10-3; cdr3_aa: AISESAQGNEQY
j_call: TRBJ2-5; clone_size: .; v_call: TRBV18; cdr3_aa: ASSPVGLETQY
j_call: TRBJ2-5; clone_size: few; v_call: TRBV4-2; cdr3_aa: ASSQEEAFGTQY
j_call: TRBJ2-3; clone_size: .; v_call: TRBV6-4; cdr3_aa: ASSDGGTVADTQY
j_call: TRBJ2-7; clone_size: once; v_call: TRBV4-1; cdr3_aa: ASSQEATAYEQY
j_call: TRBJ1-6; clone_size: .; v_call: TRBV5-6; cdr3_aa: ASRAGTGDSPLH
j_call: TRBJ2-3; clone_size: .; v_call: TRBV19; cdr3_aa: ASSIGPSGGPGTQY
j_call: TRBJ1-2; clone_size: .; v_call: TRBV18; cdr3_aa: ASSPQTDYGYT
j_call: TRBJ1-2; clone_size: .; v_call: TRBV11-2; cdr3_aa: ASSLGQTNYGYT
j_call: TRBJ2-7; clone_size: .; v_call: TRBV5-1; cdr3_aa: ASRTVPGASYEQY
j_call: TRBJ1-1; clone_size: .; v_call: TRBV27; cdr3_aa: ASSLEGGTHTEAF
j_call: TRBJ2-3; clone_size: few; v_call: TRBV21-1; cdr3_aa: ASSKAGTSTDTQY
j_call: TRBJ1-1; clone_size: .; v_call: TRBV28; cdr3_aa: ASVTGVGTVDTEAF
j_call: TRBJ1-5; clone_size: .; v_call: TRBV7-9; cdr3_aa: ASSLDSLDQPQH
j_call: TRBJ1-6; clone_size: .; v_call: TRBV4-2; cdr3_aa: ASSQEGGGHHNSPLH
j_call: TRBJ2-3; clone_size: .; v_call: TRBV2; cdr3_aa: ASSQLLTTDTQY
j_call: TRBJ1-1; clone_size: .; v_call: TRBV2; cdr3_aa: ASSARVQLEAF
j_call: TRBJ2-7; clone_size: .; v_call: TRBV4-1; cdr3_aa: ASSQEGGDRVLYEQY
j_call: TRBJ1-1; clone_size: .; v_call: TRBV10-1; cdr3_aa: ASRAGGEGTEAF
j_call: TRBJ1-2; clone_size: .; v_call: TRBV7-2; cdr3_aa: ASSLDRTGSYGYT
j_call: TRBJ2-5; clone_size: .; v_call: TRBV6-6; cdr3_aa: ASSYSIGTAKETQY